The 11 T cell receptor beta chains below were found in one sample sequenced in a study of blood T cell repertoires in COVID-19. The table came from immunoSEQ multiplex PCR; TCRdb's copy has only in-frame clones and leaves some out. The repertoire holds roughly 150,000 clones, roughly 80% seen once, with 0.5% to 0.65% in the top ten. The sequencing input was peripheral blood. All receptors come from a man between 60 and 75 years old with acute or convalescent COVID-19.

Concerning this clone: The same CDR3 can be traced to other DNA sequences in this sample. V usage is TRBV6-1 and J usage is TRBJ1-5; D is unresolved. This CDR3 has 14 amino acids. V lost 3 bases, J lost 4 bases, and 10 bases lay in between. Germline CDR1 and CDR2: MNHNS and SASEGT. CDR3 sequence (DNA): TGTGCCAGCAGTGAGGCGCACGGGAATCAGCCCCAGCATTTT. Its translation: CASSEAHGNQPQHF.

The sample holds one count of this clone. Here the CDR3 reads CASSWTAPGELFF. The CDR3 DNA sequence: TGTGCCAGCTCCTGGACAGCACCCGGGGAGCTGTTTTTT. This chain uses TRBV2 with TRBJ2-2, with D maybe TRBD1 (6 bases). This CDR3 has 13 amino acids. V lost 8 bases and J lost 6, with 13 bases in between. CDR1 is SNHLY and CDR2 is FYNNEI in the germline V gene.

About this clone: One end of the junction does not line up with germline, which may come from a read error. Within the sample, other DNA sequences also encode this same CDR3. The rearrangement links TRBV18 to TRBJ2-4; possible D gene TRBD1, 5 bases. This CDR3 is 14 amino acids long. CDR1 and CDR2 from the germline V gene are KGHSH and LQKENI. The DNA of the CDR3 is TGTGCTAGCTCACCGGACAAATCCTCGGGCATTCAGTACTTC. This translates into CASSPDKSSGIQYF.

A single count supports this clone. The chain recombines TRBV28 with TRBJ2-1; 11 positions agree with TRBD1. CDR3 length: 17 residues. After removal of 4 bases from V and 9 bases from J, the junction contained 14 bases not matched to a gene. Germline V gene lookup returns CDR1 MDHEN and CDR2 SYDVKM. The CDR3 DNA reads as TGTGCCAGCAGTTCGGTGGGACAGGGGGATAGCCTTGGTGAGCAGTTCTTC. It yields the protein CASSSVGQGDSLGEQFF.

J is TRBJ1-6 and V is TRBV21-1; TRBD1 reflects the table's D call only, with no check against the DNA. TRBV21-1 is shown as a pseudogene. The CDR3 length is 17 residues. The CDR3 sequence is CASSKGRTGGCNSPLHF. The CDR3 bases are TGTGCCAGCAGCAAAGGGAGGACAGGGGGATGTAATTCACCCCTCCACTTT.

The chain carries TRBV7-2 and TRBJ2-2, with TRBD1 as a possible D gene (5 bases). In germline, CDR1 is SGHTA, CDR2 FQGNSA. This CDR3 contains 15 residues. V was pared by 1 base and J by 6 bases, with 12 bases between. CDR3 sequence reads: CASSLVGRVAGELFF. The CDR3 DNA is TGTGCCAGCAGCTTAGTAGGCAGGGTGGCCGGGGAGCTGTTTTTT.

This clone was seen once. The chain is built from TRBV11-2 and TRBJ2-2; 10 nucleotides match TRBD2. Germline CDR1 reads SGHAT; CDR2 reads FQNNGV. This CDR3 is built from 15 residues. V was clipped by 5 bases and J by 6 bases; unmatched bases: 6. The DNA of the CDR3 is TGTGCCAGCAGCCAGGGACTAGCGCAAGCCGGGGAGCTGTTTTTT. This translates into CASSQGLAQAGELFF.

The chain recombines TRBV18 with TRBJ2-7; maybe TRBD1 (6 bases). V was cut by 6 bases and J by 0 bases, with 12 bases left in between. The CDR3 covers 14 residues. Germline V CDR1 and CDR2: KGHSH, LQKENI. The CDR3 DNA is TGTGCCAGCTCGGCACAGGGTAGCTCCTACGAGCAGTACTTC. Translation gives CASSAQGSSYEQYF.

The chain couples TRBV12-3 or TRBV12-4 to TRBJ2-7; D is possibly TRBD1 (5 bases). The V end lost 4 bases, the J end lost 10 bases, and 11 bases lay between the germline ends. This CDR3 comprises 11 residues. The CDR3 is CASSSRQSQYF. CDR3 bases: TGTGCCAGCAGTTCCCGACAGAGCCAGTACTTC.

The chain carries TRBV6-5 and TRBJ2-7; D is possibly TRBD1 (6 bases). The CDR3 consists of 14 residues. Deletions cut 7 bases from V and 2 bases from J, with 15 bases between. Germline CDR1 and CDR2: MNHEY and SVGAGI. The DNA of the CDR3 is TGTGCCAGCACTCGACAGGAAGGAGCCTACGAGCAGTACTTC. Residues: CASTRQEGAYEQYF.

V usage is TRBV7-2 and J usage is TRBJ1-3, with D tentatively TRBD1 (5 bases). V was trimmed by 1 base and J by 3 bases, leaving 10 bases between them. Germline V gene data show CDR1 as SGHTA and CDR2 as FQGNSA. This CDR3 spans 15 amino acids. The CDR3 is CASSLVGQGGNTIYF. The CDR3, as DNA: TGTGCCAGCAGCTTAGTAGGTCAGGGTGGAAACACCATATATTTT.